This entry is about one TCR beta chain. The antigen remains unidentified. The source of the sample is a study of T cell responses to AZD1222 COVID-19 vaccine. Study-level background: The study pooled second doses at about 4 or about 12 weeks. Points from the study as a whole: The sample set comprised mostly white British donors with more females, and clonal diversity was possibly underestimated. Targets within unmutated variant regions were reportedly found for nearly half of spike-specific TCRs.

The CDR3 contains 17 residues. J lost 3 bases, V lost 4 bases, and 12 bases had no gene match. CDR1 is MNHEY and CDR2 is SVGEGT in the germline V gene. Sequencing used immunoSEQ multiplex PCR; TCRdb keeps in-frame clones, though not all of them. The sample includes 150,000 to 200,000 clones, 94% of them seen just once. The source was peripheral blood, collected on day 0 of AZD1222 vaccination. This TCR was recovered from an adult in good health. V is TRBV6-2 or TRBV6-3 and J is TRBJ1-2, with 9 bases identical to TRBD1. CDR3 in DNA: TGTGCCAGCAGTTTCGACCTGTCGACAGGGGGTGACTATGGCTACACCTTC. Translated, it gives CASSFDLSTGGDYGYTF.